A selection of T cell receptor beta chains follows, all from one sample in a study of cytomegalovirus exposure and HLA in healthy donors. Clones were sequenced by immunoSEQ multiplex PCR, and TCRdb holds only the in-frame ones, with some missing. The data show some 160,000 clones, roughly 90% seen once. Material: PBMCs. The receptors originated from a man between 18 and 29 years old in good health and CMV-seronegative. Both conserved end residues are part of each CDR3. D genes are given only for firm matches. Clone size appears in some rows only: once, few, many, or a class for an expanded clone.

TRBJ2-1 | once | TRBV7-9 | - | CAIPQVAVSSYNEQFF | TGTGCCATCCCACAGGTGGCAGTTTCCTCCTACAATGAGCAGTTCTTC
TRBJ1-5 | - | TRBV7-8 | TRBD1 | CASSLVRTGGQPQHF | TGTGCCAGCAGCTTAGTGAGGACAGGGGGTCAGCCCCAGCATTTT
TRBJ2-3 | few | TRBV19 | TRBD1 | CASSAGTGGMDTQYF | TGTGCCAGTAGTGCCGGGACAGGGGGCATGGATACGCAGTATTTT
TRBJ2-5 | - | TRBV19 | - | CASSPGTHVLGETQYF | TGTGCCAGTAGTCCCGGGACTCATGTCTTAGGGGAGACCCAGTACTTC
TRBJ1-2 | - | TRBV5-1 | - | CASSDFDGYTF | TGCGCCAGCAGCGACTTTGATGGCTACACCTTC
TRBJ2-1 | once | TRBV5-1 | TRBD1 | CASNRGGDWDLSYNEQFF | TGCGCCAGCAATAGAGGGGGCGATTGGGACCTCTCCTACAATGAGCAGTTCTTC
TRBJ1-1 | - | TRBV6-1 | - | CASSERAGRVLDTEAFF | TGTGCCAGCAGTGAACGGGCAGGGAGGGTTCTTGACACTGAAGCTTTCTTT
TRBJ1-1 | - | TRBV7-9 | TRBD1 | CASSPDREGAFF | TGTGCCAGCAGCCCGGACAGGGAGGGAGCTTTCTTT
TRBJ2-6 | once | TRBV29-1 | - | CSVAWFGANVLTF | TGCAGCGTCGCGTGGTTTGGGGCCAACGTCCTGACTTTC
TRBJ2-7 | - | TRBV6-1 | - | CASTGSYEQYF | TGTGCCAGCACAGGCTCCTACGAGCAGTACTTC
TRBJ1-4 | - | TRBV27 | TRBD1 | CASSLVGQGAEKLFF | TGTGCCAGCAGTTTAGTCGGACAGGGGGCTGAAAAACTGTTTTTT
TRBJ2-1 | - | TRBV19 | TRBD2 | CASSIGGGALGEQFF | TGTGCCAGTAGTATAGGCGGGGGGGCATTGGGTGAGCAGTTCTTC
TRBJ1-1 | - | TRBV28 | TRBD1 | CASSLWGTGRMNTEAFF | TGTGCCAGCAGTTTATGGGGGACAGGGAGGATGAACACTGAAGCTTTCTTT
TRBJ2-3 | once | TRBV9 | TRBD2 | CASSGLAGGSTDTQYF | TGTGCCAGCAGCGGATTAGCGGGGGGCAGCACAGATACGCAGTATTTT
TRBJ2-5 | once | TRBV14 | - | CASSQDRVRAEETQYF | TGTGCCAGCAGCCAAGATCGGGTCAGGGCCGAAGAGACCCAGTACTTC
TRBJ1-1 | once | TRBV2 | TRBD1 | CASSEGFGTGLAEAFF | TGTGCCAGCAGTGAAGGATTTGGGACAGGGTTGGCTGAAGCTTTCTTT
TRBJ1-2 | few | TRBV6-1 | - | CASSKDRNYGYTF | TGTGCCAGCAGTAAGGACAGAAACTATGGCTACACCTTC
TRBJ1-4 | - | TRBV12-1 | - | CASSFHRGTNEKLFF | TGTGCCAGCAGCTTTCACAGGGGAACTAATGAAAAACTGTTTTTT
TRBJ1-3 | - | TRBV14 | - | CASSQEQGRVSGNTIYF | TGTGCCAGCAGCCAAGAGCAGGGTCGCGTTTCTGGAAACACCATATATTTT
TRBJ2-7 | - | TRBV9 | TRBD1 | CASSWVNKETGSYEQYF | TGTGCCAGCAGCTGGGTAAACAAAGAGACAGGGTCCTACGAGCAGTACTTC
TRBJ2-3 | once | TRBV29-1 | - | CTAAFVESGTQYF | TGCACCGCAGCGTTCGTTGAGAGCGGGACGCAGTATTTT
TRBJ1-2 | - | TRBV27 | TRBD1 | CASSPQGVDYGYTF | TGTGCCAGCAGTCCTCAGGGGGTCGACTATGGCTACACCTTC
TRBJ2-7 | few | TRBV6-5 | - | CASSYSSGGSYEQYF | TGTGCCAGCAGTTACTCGTCAGGGGGGTCCTACGAGCAGTACTTC
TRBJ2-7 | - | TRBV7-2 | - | CASSPDTTTGTYEQYF | TGTGCCAGCAGCCCCGATACTACGACAGGTACCTACGAGCAGTACTTC
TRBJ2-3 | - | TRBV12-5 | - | CASGLVTGRADTQYF | TGTGCTAGTGGTTTGGTGACAGGACGGGCAGATACGCAGTATTTT
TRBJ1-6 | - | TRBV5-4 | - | CASSLGGPSYNSPLHF | TGTGCCAGCAGCTTGGGGGGCCCCTCCTATAATTCACCCCTCCACTTT
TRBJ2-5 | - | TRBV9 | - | CASSVAEGAKETQYF | TGTGCCAGCAGCGTAGCCGAGGGAGCCAAAGAGACCCAGTACTTC
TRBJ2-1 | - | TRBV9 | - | CASGNPRQEHLNEQFF | TGTGCCAGCGGGAACCCGAGACAGGAGCACCTCAATGAGCAGTTCTTC
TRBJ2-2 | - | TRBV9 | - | CASSEGDPRGGELFF | TGTGCCAGCAGCGAAGGTGACCCCCGCGGCGGGGAGCTGTTTTTT
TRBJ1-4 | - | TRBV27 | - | CASSLSAGLGEKLFF | TGTGCCAGCAGTTTATCCGCAGGCTTGGGCGAAAAACTGTTTTTT
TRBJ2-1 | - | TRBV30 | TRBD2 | CAWGRGTSPYNEQFF | TGTGCCTGGGGGCGGGGGACTAGTCCCTACAATGAGCAGTTCTTC
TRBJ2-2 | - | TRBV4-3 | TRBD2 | CASSWSEAGDTGELFF | TGCGCCAGCTCCTGGAGTGAAGCGGGAGACACCGGGGAGCTGTTTTTT
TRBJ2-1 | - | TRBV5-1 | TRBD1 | CASSLIDRGLYNEQFF | TGCGCCAGCAGCTTGATCGACAGGGGGCTCTACAATGAGCAGTTCTTC
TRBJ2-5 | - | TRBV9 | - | CASSGGTAQETQYF | TGTGCCAGCAGCGGCGGGACAGCCCAAGAGACCCAGTACTTC
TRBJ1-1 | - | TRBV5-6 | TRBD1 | CASSQNRGRFTEAFF | TGTGCCAGCAGCCAGAACAGGGGGCGATTCACTGAAGCTTTCTTT
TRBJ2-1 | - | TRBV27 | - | CASSPRGLHEQFF | TGTGCCAGCAGTCCCCGAGGTTTGCATGAGCAGTTCTTC
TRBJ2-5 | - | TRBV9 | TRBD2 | CASSVAGRGRFQETQYF | TGTGCCAGCAGCGTAGCTGGGCGGGGGAGATTTCAAGAGACCCAGTACTTC
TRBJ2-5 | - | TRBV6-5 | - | CASNQGREETQYF | TGTGCCAGCAACCAAGGCAGGGAAGAGACCCAGTACTTC
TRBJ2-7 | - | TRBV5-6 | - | CASSFRVPTYEQYF | TGTGCCAGCAGCTTCAGGGTCCCTACCTACGAGCAGTACTTC
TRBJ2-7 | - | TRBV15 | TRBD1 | CATSSHLYSTGDVWEQYF | TGTGCCACCAGCAGCCACTTATATTCTACAGGGGATGTGTGGGAGCAGTACTTC
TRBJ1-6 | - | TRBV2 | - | CASRTQQGRGSPLHF | TGTGCCAGCAGGACACAACAGGGAAGGGGTTCACCCCTCCACTTT
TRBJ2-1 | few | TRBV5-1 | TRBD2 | CASSVTLAGGDNEQFF | TGCGCCAGCAGCGTTACACTAGCGGGAGGAGACAATGAGCAGTTCTTC
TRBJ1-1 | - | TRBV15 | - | CAIKQGASTEAFF | TGTGCCATAAAACAGGGAGCCAGCACTGAAGCTTTCTTT
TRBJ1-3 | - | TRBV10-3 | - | CAITQTGSGNTIYF | TGTGCCATCACCCAGACAGGTTCTGGAAACACCATATATTTT
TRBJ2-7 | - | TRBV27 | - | CASSRRQAPYEQYF | TGTGCCAGCAGTCGGAGACAGGCACCCTACGAGCAGTACTTC
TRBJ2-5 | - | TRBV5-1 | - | CASSLGQGETQYF | TGCGCCAGCAGCCTGGGTCAGGGGGAGACCCAGTACTTC
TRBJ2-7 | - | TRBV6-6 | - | CASRSVGPGSYEQYF | TGTGCCAGCAGATCCGTGGGCCCGGGGTCCTACGAGCAGTACTTC
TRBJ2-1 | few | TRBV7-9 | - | CASSRGSRDNEQFF | TGTGCCAGCAGCAGGGGATCTAGGGACAATGAGCAGTTCTTC
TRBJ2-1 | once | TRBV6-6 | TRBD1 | CASSYTGGSYNEQFF | TGTGCCAGCAGTTACACAGGGGGCTCCTACAATGAGCAGTTCTTC
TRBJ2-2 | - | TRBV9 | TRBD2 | CASSASGAPTGELFF | TGTGCCAGCAGCGCGAGCGGGGCCCCAACCGGGGAGCTGTTTTTT
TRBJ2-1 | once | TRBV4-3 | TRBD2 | CASSQSLAGGYNEQFF | TGCGCCAGCAGCCAATCACTAGCGGGAGGCTACAATGAGCAGTTCTTC
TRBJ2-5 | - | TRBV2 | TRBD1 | CASRFQQGAKTQYF | TGTGCCAGCAGGTTCCAACAGGGGGCTAAGACCCAGTACTTC